This T cell receptor beta chain derives from a study of cytomegalovirus exposure and HLA in healthy donors. Study-level points and caveats: A later analysis found that most CMV-associated TCR beta chains appeared HLA-restricted. With high specificity and sensitivity, the classifier reportedly diagnosed cytomegalovirus status.

The CDR3 covers 13 residues. V was clipped by 7 bases and J by 7 bases, with 16 bases between them. Germline V lookup: CDR1 MNHEY, CDR2 SVGAGI. The sample holds a few counts of this clone. Its antigen is still unknown. Each donor's status was that of a healthy bone marrow donor. Researchers ran the PCR with 60 Vbeta and 13 Jbeta primers. Sequenced by immunoSEQ multiplex PCR; TCRdb stores in-frame clones only, minus some. Of tens of thousands of clones detected, 55% to 65% appear once; the ten largest clones hold about 15%. The sequencing input was PBMCs. This receptor was obtained from a middle-aged woman in good health and CMV-seropositive. V is TRBV6-5 and J is TRBJ1-2, with D hard to call. The CDR3 region is CASTPRGGFGYTF. The DNA for the CDR3 is TGTGCCAGCACCCCCCGGGGAGGGTTTGGCTACACCTTC.